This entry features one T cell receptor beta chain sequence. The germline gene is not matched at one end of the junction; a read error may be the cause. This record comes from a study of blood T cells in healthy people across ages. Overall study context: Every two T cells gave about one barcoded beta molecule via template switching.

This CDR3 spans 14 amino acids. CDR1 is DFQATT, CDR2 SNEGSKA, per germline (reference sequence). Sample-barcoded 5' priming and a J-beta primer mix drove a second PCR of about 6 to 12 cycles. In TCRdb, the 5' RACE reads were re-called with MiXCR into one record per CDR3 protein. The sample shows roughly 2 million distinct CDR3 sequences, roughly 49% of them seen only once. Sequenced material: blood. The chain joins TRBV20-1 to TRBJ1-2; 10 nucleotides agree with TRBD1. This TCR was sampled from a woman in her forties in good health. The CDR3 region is CSARARQGAYGSIF. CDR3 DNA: TGCAGTGCTAGAGCTAGACAGGGGGCCTACGGCAGCATCTTC.